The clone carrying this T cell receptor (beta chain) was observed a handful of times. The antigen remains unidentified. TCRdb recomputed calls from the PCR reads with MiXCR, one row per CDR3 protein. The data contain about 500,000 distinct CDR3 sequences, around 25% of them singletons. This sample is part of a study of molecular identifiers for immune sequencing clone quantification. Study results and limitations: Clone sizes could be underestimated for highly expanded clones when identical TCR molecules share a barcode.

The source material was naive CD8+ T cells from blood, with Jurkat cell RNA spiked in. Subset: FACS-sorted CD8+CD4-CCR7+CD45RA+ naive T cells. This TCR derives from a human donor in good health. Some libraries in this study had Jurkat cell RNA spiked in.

The CDR3 sequence is CASSLVVPLPGDTQYF. CDR3 DNA: TGTGCCAGCAGCTTAGTTGTGCCCCTTCCCGGAGATACGCAGTATTTT. V is TRBV13 and J is TRBJ2-3; D is ambiguous. The CDR3 spans 16 residues. The germline V and J ends were trimmed by 1 base and 5 bases, with 16 bases remaining between them. The germline CDR1 and CDR2 sequences are PRHDT and FYEKMQ (reference sequence).